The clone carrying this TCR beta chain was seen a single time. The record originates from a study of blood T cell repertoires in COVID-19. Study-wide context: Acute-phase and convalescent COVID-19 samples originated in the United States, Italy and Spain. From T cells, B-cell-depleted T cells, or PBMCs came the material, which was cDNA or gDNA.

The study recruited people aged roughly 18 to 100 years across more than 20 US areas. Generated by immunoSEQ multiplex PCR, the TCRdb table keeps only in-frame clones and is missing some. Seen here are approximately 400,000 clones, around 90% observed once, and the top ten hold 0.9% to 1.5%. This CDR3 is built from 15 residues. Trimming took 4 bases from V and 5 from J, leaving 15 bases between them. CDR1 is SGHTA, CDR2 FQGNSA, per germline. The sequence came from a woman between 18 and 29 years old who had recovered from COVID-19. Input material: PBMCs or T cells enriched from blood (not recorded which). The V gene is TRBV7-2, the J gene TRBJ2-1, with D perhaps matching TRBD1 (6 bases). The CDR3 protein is CASSSATGDHNEQFF. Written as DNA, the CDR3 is TGTGCCAGCAGCTCCGCGACAGGCGATCACAATGAGCAGTTCTTC.